The 26 T cell receptor beta chains below were found in one sample sequenced in a study of PD-1 blockade in classical Hodgkin lymphoma. Every single patient, without exception, relapsed after autologous stem cell transplantation, and brentuximab vedotin exposure varied. Profiling relied on immunoSEQ multiplex PCR, and the TCRdb table lists in-frame clones only, not all of them. The table lists over 25,000 clones, around 82% of them singletons. Sequences were derived from peripheral blood mononuclear cells (PBMCs), sampled before the second cycle of nivolumab. These receptors were obtained from a human donor with classical Hodgkin lymphoma.

This chain uses TRBV7-7 with TRBJ2-4, with 8 positions matching TRBD1. V shed 3 bases and J 3 bases; nucleotides not matched to a gene: 4. Per germline, CDR1 SSHAT and CDR2 FNYEAQ (reference sequence). The CDR3 totals 15 residues. The CDR3 reads CASSFRGPGKNIQYF. The CDR3 DNA reads TGTGCCAGCAGCTTCAGGGGGCCGGGCAAAAACATTCAGTACTTC.

The rearrangement uses TRBV4-3 and TRBJ2-4; TRBD1 agrees at 7 bases. V was pared by 0 bases and J by 7 bases, with 9 bases of the junction left unmatched. This CDR3 is built from 16 residues. Germline CDR1 reads LGHNA; CDR2 reads YSLEER. The CDR3 DNA reads as TGCGCCAGCAGCCAAGACGCCGACAGGGCCTTTAACATTCAGTACTTC. Translation: CASSQDADRAFNIQYF.

The V and J genes are TRBV9 and TRBJ1-5; perhaps TRBD1 as D (6 bases). CDR3 length: 14 residues. Trimming removed 4 bases at V and 0 bases at J, with 8 bases between. Germline lookup yields CDR1 SGDLS and CDR2 YYNGEE. The chain's CDR3 is CASSTGNSNQPQHF. CDR3 nucleotides: TGTGCCAGCAGCACAGGGAATAGCAATCAGCCCCAGCATTTT.

V and J are TRBV11-3 and TRBJ1-4; D is unclear. Germline CDR1 reads SGHNT; CDR2 reads YENEEA. The germline V and J ends were trimmed by 1 base and 2 bases, with 17 bases remaining between them. The CDR3 spans 18 residues. This CDR3 is CASSLVCEGQCTNEKLFF. As DNA, the CDR3 is TGTGCCAGCAGCTTAGTTTGTGAGGGCCAATGCACTAATGAAAAACTGTTTTTT.

The rearrangement joins TRBV9 to TRBJ1-1; D gene unclear. Germline V lookup: CDR1 SGDLS, CDR2 YYNGEE. Trimming took 0 bases from V and 4 from J, leaving 16 bases between them. The CDR3 is 16 amino acids. The CDR3 loop reads CASSVVPGVLSTEAFF. The DNA for the CDR3 is TGTGCCAGCAGCGTAGTGCCCGGGGTACTAAGCACTGAAGCTTTCTTT.

The chain is built from TRBV7-2 and TRBJ1-1, with unresolved D. Trimming shortened V by 8 bases and J by 0 bases, and 19 bases separated the two germline ends. The CDR3 length is 16 residues. The germline CDR1 and CDR2 sequences are SGHTA and FQGNSA. CDR3 coding DNA: TGTGCCAGCGGGGAGAAGGAGAACAACTTGAACACTGAAGCTTTCTTT. Residues: CASGEKENNLNTEAFF.

The J gene is TRBJ2-5, the V gene TRBV7-3; no firm D call. Germline lookup yields CDR1 SGHTA and CDR2 FQGTGA. The CDR3 has 13 residues. V shed 5 bases and J shed 0 bases, with 7 bases lying between them. CDR3 amino acids: CASSLSYQETQYF. CDR3 bases: TGTGCCAGCAGCCTCTCGTACCAAGAGACCCAGTACTTC.

The chain combines TRBV4-2 with TRBJ2-5; D gene uncertain. Trimming removed 4 bases at V and 5 bases at J, with 14 bases between. The CDR3 consists of 14 residues. Germline lookup yields CDR1 LGHNA and CDR2 YNFKEQ. The CDR3 coding sequence is TGTGCCAGCAGCCTCTCGACCGGCTTCGAGACCCAGTACTTC. It encodes CASSLSTGFETQYF.

The chain links TRBV5-1 to TRBJ2-1; possibly TRBD1 for D (5 bases). Germline V CDR1 and CDR2: SGHRS, YFSETQ. With 4 bases removed from V and 5 bases from J, the gap between germline ends came to 16 bases. CDR3 size: 15 residues. CDR3 protein: CASSTSLGQNNEQFF. The DNA for the CDR3 is TGCGCCAGCAGCACGTCACTCGGACAAAACAATGAGCAGTTCTTC.

The chain joins TRBV10-3 to TRBJ2-1; TRBD2 aligns across 7 bases. The CDR3 consists of 14 residues. The J segment lost 3 bases and the V segment lost 10 bases, leaving 9 bases of the junction unmatched. CDR1 ENHRY and CDR2 SYGVKD come from the germline V gene. CDR3 bases: TGTGCCACTGGCCGGGGGGACGACTACAATGAGCAGTTCTTC. This gives the protein CATGRGDDYNEQFF.

This chain joins TRBV7-6 and TRBJ2-7; perhaps TRBD1 as D (6 bases). The CDR3 is made up of 15 amino acids. Germline V gene sequence: CDR1 SGHVS, CDR2 FNYEAQ. V lost 4 bases, J lost 2 bases, and 15 bases lay in between. The CDR3 DNA reads as TGTGCCAGCAGCTCCACCCCGGGACAAGCCTACGAGCAGTACTTC. It yields the protein CASSSTPGQAYEQYF.

The V and J genes are TRBV30 and TRBJ1-5; TRBD1 might be the D (5 bases). The CDR3 covers 13 residues. Per the germline V gene, CDR1 is GTSNPN and CDR2 is SVGIG (reference sequence). V lost 2 bases to trimming and J lost 4 bases, with 9 bases between them. Here the CDR3 reads CAWSRGPNQPQHF. CDR3 DNA sequence: TGTGCCTGGAGTAGGGGCCCGAATCAGCCCCAGCATTTT.

This clone came up once. The chain recombines TRBV5-6 with TRBJ2-3; 10 bases agree with TRBD1. The CDR3 is made up of 14 amino acids. The germline V gene has CDR1 SGHDT and CDR2 YYEEEE. V shed 2 bases and J 6 bases; nucleotides not matched to a gene: 3. The CDR3 DNA follows: TGTGCCAGCAGCTTCGGGACAGGGGATGATACGCAGTATTTT. Translation gives CASSFGTGDDTQYF.

This clone came up a few times. The V call is TRBV6-5, the J call TRBJ2-7; 10 bases are shared with TRBD2. Germline CDR1 is MNHEY and CDR2 is SVGAGI. V trimming: 8 bases; J trimming: 1 base; junction bases outside the gene matches: 5. The CDR3 spans 14 residues. As DNA, the CDR3 is TGTGCCAGCCGAGGTAGCGGGGGGTCCTACGAGCAGTACTTC. Its translation: CASRGSGGSYEQYF.

The chain combines TRBV7-6 with TRBJ2-5; D is undetermined. CDR3 size: 12 residues. Germline V gene sequence: CDR1 SGHVS, CDR2 FNYEAQ. Trimming shortened V by 4 bases and J by 1 base, and 4 bases separated the two germline ends. CDR3 nucleotide sequence: TGTGCCAGCAGCTGGGTCCAAGAGACCCAGTACTTC. Encoded protein: CASSWVQETQYF. Together with reference TRBV7-6 and TRBJ2-5, the CDR3 gives the full variable domain: GAGVSQSPRYKVTKRGQDVALRCDPISGHVSLYWYRQALGQGPEFLTYFNYEAQQDKSGLPNDRFSAERPEGSISTLTIQRTEQRDSAMYRCASSWVQETQYFGPGTRLLVL.

DNA for the CDR3: TGTGCCAGCAGTTCCCAAGTAGAGACCCAGTACTTC. Translation: CASSSQVETQYF. The rearrangement joins TRBV28 to TRBJ2-5, with D unclear. The CDR3 consists of 12 residues. Germline CDR1 MDHEN, CDR2 SYDVKM. Trimming stripped 4 bases from V and 4 bases from J, with 7 bases between.

The J gene is TRBJ2-7, the V gene TRBV7-9; D perhaps matches TRBD2 (5 bases). In germline, CDR1 is SEHNR, CDR2 FQNEAQ (reference sequence). Trimming left V 5 bases short and J 6 bases short, with 20 bases between. The CDR3 sequence is 15 residues long. The CDR3 region has the DNA TGTGCCAGCAGCCTCGCAACTAGAAGTATAGGCGAGCAGTACTTC. Its protein is CASSLATRSIGEQYF.

This clone was picked up a small number of times. The V gene is TRBV4-3, the J gene TRBJ1-3; D remains ambiguous. This CDR3 region has 13 residues. V shed 6 bases and J shed 0 bases, with 6 bases lying between them. Germline loops: CDR1 LGHNA, CDR2 YSLEER. CDR3 sequence (DNA): TGCGCCAGCAGTTTGGGCTCTGGAAACACCATATATTTT. Protein product: CASSLGSGNTIYF.

The J gene is TRBJ1-2, the V gene TRBV11-2, with unresolved D. V lost 1 base, J lost 2 bases, and 8 bases lay in between. CDR3 length: 14 amino acids. The V gene's germline CDR1 is SGHAT and CDR2 FQNNGV. The CDR3 loop is CASSLGASNYGYTF. The DNA for the CDR3 is TGTGCCAGCAGCTTAGGGGCGTCAAACTATGGCTACACCTTC.

The CDR3 sequence: CASSFGASGVYEQYF. In nucleotides, the CDR3 is TGTGCCAGCAGTTTTGGGGCTAGCGGGGTCTACGAGCAGTACTTC. The J gene is TRBJ2-7, the V gene TRBV28; TRBD2 agrees at 9 bases. V was clipped by 3 bases and J by 3 bases; unmatched bases: 6. Germline values: CDR1 MDHEN, CDR2 SYDVKM. The CDR3 has 15 residues.

The genes are TRBV5-1 and TRBJ2-3; 12 nucleotides match TRBD2. J gave up 6 bases and V 4 bases, and 12 bases lay outside the gene matches. Germline CDR1 reads SGHRS; CDR2 reads YFSETQ. The CDR3 extends over 17 amino acids. In DNA form, the CDR3 reads TGCGCCAGCAGCCCCCGGACTAGCGGGGCCTCAGGGGATACGCAGTATTTT. It yields the protein CASSPRTSGASGDTQYF.

The chain has TRBV6-1 and TRBJ1-6, with 7 positions matching TRBD1. The CDR3 has 16 residues. Germline-derived CDR1 and CDR2 are MNHNS and SASEGT. V lost 1 base and J lost 4; bases outside the gene matches: 4. The CDR3 spells CASSEEDRSYNSPLHF. As DNA, the CDR3 is TGTGCCAGCAGTGAAGAGGACAGGTCTTATAATTCACCCCTCCACTTT.

The gene calls are TRBV7-7 and TRBJ2-7, with 7 bases matching TRBD1. The CDR3 covers 14 residues. CDR1 is SSHAT and CDR2 is FNYEAQ in the germline V gene (reference sequence). The V gene end was trimmed by 4 bases and the J gene end by 5 bases; junction bases not matched to a gene: 8. CDR3 protein: CASSYPTGFHEQYF. CDR3 bases: TGTGCCAGCAGCTATCCGACAGGGTTTCACGAGCAGTACTTC.

The rearrangement joins TRBV7-9 to TRBJ1-4; D is possibly TRBD1 (6 bases). CDR1 and CDR2 from the germline V gene are SEHNR and FQNEAQ (reference sequence). Trimming stripped 7 bases from V and 8 bases from J, with 17 bases between. The CDR3 contains 14 residues. The CDR3 here is CASIEGFGGEKLFF. The CDR3 nucleotides read TGTGCCAGCATCGAAGGTTTCGGGGGCGAAAAACTGTTTTTT.

The J gene is TRBJ2-5, the V gene TRBV7-2; 10 nucleotides align to TRBD2. The CDR3 covers 15 residues. From germline, CDR1 is SGHTA and CDR2 FQGNSA. Losses at the gene ends were 5 bases for V and 1 base for J; bases not matched to a gene: 4. The CDR3 loop is CASSPGLAFQETQYF. CDR3 DNA sequence: TGTGCCAGCAGCCCGGGACTAGCGTTCCAAGAGACCCAGTACTTC.

The chain couples TRBV11-1 to TRBJ2-5; 7 nucleotides align to TRBD1. V shed 5 bases and J 1 base; nucleotides not matched to a gene: 4. Germline V gene lookup returns CDR1 SGHAT and CDR2 FQDESV (reference sequence). The CDR3 runs to 14 residues. CDR3 region: CASSQDRPQETQYF. The CDR3 DNA sequence: TGTGCCAGCAGCCAGGACAGGCCCCAAGAGACCCAGTACTTC.